The clone carrying this T cell receptor (beta chain) showed up many times. Its antigen remains unidentified. This specimen comes from a study of T cell repertoires in cytomegalovirus infection. Looking at the study overall: Public TCR beta signatures marked donors with CMV infection and the matching HLA.

CDR3 length: 15 residues. Trimming took 1 base from V and 7 from J, leaving 13 bases between them. Germline values: CDR1 SGHAT, CDR2 FQNNGV. TCRdb fed the reads into MiXCR, producing one record per CDR3 protein. Of about 300,000 distinct CDR3 sequences listed, roughly 26% were seen once; the top ten hold about 15%. Study-wide findings and caveats: Clonotype analysis showed dominance of the ex vivo response by HLA-C-restricted CMV-specific TCR beta clonotypes. Cumulative frequency of public TCR beta families picked out carriers of CMV plus the relevant HLA.

Sequencing was performed on PBMCs. This chain uses TRBV11-2 with TRBJ1-4; maybe TRBD1 (5 bases). The sequence was collected from a human donor in good health (CMV status not recorded). Some clones in this sample may be carry-over from other donors' samples. This CDR3 is CASSLGRGSGEKLFF. In nucleotides, the CDR3 is TGTGCCAGCAGCTTAGGGAGGGGAAGCGGTGAAAAACTGTTTTTT.